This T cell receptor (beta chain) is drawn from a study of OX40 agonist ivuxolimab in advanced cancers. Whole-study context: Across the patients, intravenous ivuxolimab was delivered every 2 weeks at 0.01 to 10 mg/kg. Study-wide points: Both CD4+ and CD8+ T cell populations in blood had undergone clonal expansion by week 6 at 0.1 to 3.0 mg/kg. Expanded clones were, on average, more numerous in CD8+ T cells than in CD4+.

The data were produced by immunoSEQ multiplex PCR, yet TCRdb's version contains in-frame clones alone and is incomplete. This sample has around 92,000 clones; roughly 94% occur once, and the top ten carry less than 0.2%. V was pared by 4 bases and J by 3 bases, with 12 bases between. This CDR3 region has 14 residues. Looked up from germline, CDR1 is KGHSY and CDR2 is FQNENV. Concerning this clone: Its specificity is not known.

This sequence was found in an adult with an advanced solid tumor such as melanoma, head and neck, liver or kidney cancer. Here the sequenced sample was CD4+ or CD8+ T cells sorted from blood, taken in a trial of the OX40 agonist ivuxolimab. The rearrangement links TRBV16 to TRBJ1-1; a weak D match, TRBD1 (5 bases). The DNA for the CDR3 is TGTGCCAGCAGCCCCGGGGGTAGTTACACTGAAGCTTTCTTT. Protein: CASSPGGSYTEAFF.